The 24 T cell receptor beta chains below all came from one sample that was sequenced in a study of breast tumors, draining lymph nodes, adjacent tissues. TCRdb called the multiplex PCR reads again in MiXCR, with one record for every CDR3 protein. The sample lists 30,000 to 40,000 distinct CDR3 sequences; roughly 36% were seen once. Source material: breast tumor tissue. The receptor source for this set is a female donor with breast cancer. Some clones in this sample may be carry-over from other donors' samples.

Many counts were recorded for this clonotype. This chain links TRBV4-1 with TRBJ2-7, with D possibly TRBD1 on 5 matching bases. The V gene's germline CDR1 is MGHRA and CDR2 YSYEKL. The CDR3 totals 13 residues. Trimming removed 4 bases at V and 5 bases at J, with 12 bases between. Here the CDR3 reads CASSRDRSHEQYF. The CDR3 DNA reads as TGCGCCAGCAGCCGAGACAGATCCCACGAGCAGTACTTC.

This clonotype was recorded at least ten times. The chain joins TRBV2 to TRBJ1-5; D unclear. The CDR3 has 13 amino acids. The germline V gene encodes CDR1 SNHLY and CDR2 FYNNEI. V lost 4 bases to trimming and J lost 4 bases, with 8 bases between them. The CDR3 spells CASSGDGNQPQHF. DNA of the CDR3: TGTGCCAGCAGTGGCGACGGAAATCAGCCCCAGCATTTT.

As regards this clonotype: A much larger clone differs from this one at a single base, so this may be a read error. The final CDR3 position lacks the conserved phenylalanine or tryptophan, pointing to a likely read error. The genes are TRBV19 and TRBJ1-4, with D perhaps matching TRBD1 (6 bases). This CDR3 spans 17 amino acids. V was shortened by 6 bases and J by 0 bases, with 17 bases between the two germline ends. Germline CDR1 and CDR2: LNHDA and SQIVND (reference sequence). DNA for the CDR3: TGTGCCAGTAGGAGGGGACAAACCTTTGCAACTAATGAAAAACTGTTTTAT. This codes for CASRRGQTFATNEKLFY.

This clonotype qualifies as medium-sized (0.01 to 0.1%). V and J are TRBV20-1 and TRBJ2-2; 11 bases align to TRBD2. V lost 1 base and J lost 2; bases outside the gene matches: 3. This CDR3 contains 16 residues. Germline values: CDR1 DFQATT, CDR2 SNEGSKA (reference sequence). The CDR3 nucleotides read TGCAGTGCTAGAGCTAGCGGGAGGTCAAACACCGGGGAGCTGTTTTTT. It specifies CSARASGRSNTGELFF.

CDR3 region: CASSREQVRTVNTQYF. In DNA form, the CDR3 reads TGTGCCAGCAGCAGGGAACAGGTTAGAACCGTAAATACGCAGTATTTT. V usage is TRBV5-6 and J usage is TRBJ2-3, with D possibly matching TRBD1 (5 bases). Germline V lookup: CDR1 SGHDT, CDR2 YYEEEE. V lost 4 bases, J lost 7 bases, and 22 bases lay in between. This CDR3 has 16 amino acids.

This clonotype was seen once. This sequence joins TRBV6-4 and TRBJ2-3; TRBD2 matches at 10 bases. This CDR3 region has 15 residues. V shed 5 bases and J 4 bases; nucleotides not matched to a gene: 6. Germline V gives CDR1 MRHNA, CDR2 SNTAGT. CDR3 amino acids: CASSQSGRAADTQYF. Here the CDR3 DNA reads TGTGCCAGCAGTCAGAGCGGGAGGGCCGCAGATACGCAGTATTTT.

This clonotype was seen ten or more times. The rearrangement links TRBV7-2 to TRBJ2-5, with D perhaps given as TRBD1 or TRBD2 (6 bases each). The CDR3 extends over 15 amino acids. The V gene's germline CDR1 is SGHTA and CDR2 FQGNSA. The V end was cut by 6 bases, the J end by 5 bases, with 19 bases between. CDR3 sequence: CASSLIPGAGETQYF. The CDR3 DNA sequence: TGTGCCAGCAGTTTAATCCCGGGGGCGGGGGAGACCCAGTACTTC.

This clonotype showed up many times. The genes are TRBV7-2 and TRBJ2-7; the match to TRBD2 covers 10 bases. V was clipped by 1 base and J by 0 bases; unmatched bases: 9. The CDR3 is made up of 18 amino acids. Germline V lookup: CDR1 SGHTA, CDR2 FQGNSA. The CDR3 region is CASSLDPSGRRSSYEQYF. DNA of the CDR3: TGTGCCAGCAGCTTAGATCCTAGCGGGAGACGGAGCTCCTACGAGCAGTACTTC.

This clonotype appeared many times. This sequence joins TRBV11-2 and TRBJ2-3; no reliable D call. Germline V CDR1 and CDR2: SGHAT, FQNNGV. V lost 1 base, J lost 4 bases, and 6 bases lay in between. The CDR3 has 13 residues. The CDR3 nucleotides read TGTGCCAGCAGCTTAGGCAGAGCAGATACGCAGTATTTT. Encoded protein: CASSLGRADTQYF.

The gene calls are TRBV5-1 and TRBJ2-1; unclear D gene. The germline V and J ends were trimmed by 4 bases and 9 bases, with 11 bases remaining between them. Germline-derived CDR1 and CDR2 are SGHRS and YFSETQ. The CDR3 consists of 12 residues. CDR3 sequence reads: CASSLGQPEQFF. In DNA form, the CDR3 reads TGCGCCAGCAGCCTGGGCCAGCCTGAGCAGTTCTTC.

This clonotype was detected ten times or more. The gene calls are TRBV27 and TRBJ2-1, with 8 bases matching TRBD1. This CDR3 contains 12 residues. Germline-derived CDR1 and CDR2 are MNHEY and SMNVEV (reference sequence). V lost 8 bases, J lost 8 bases, and 5 bases stayed unmatched. The CDR3 DNA reads TGTGCCAGCTGGGACAGGCTGGATGAGCAGTTCTTC. The encoded protein is CASWDRLDEQFF.

This clonotype was detected ten times or more. CDR3 protein: CASSLLGQAHYGYTF. The CDR3 DNA sequence: TGTGCCAGCAGCTTACTGGGACAGGCTCACTATGGCTACACCTTC. This sequence joins TRBV7-2 and TRBJ1-2; 8 positions match TRBD1. Germline CDR1 SGHTA, CDR2 FQGNSA. The CDR3 runs to 15 residues. The V segment lost 2 bases and the J segment 3 bases; nucleotides outside the gene matches: 5.

With regard to this clonotype: Possible read error: a much larger clone is one base away. The V call is TRBV6-2 or TRBV6-3, the J call TRBJ2-7; TRBD2 aligns across 9 bases. V shed 5 bases and J 3 bases; nucleotides not matched to a gene: 5. Per the germline V gene, CDR1 is MNHEY and CDR2 is SVGEGT. There are 14 residues in the CDR3. CDR3: CASSGGRAVYEQYF. In DNA, the CDR3 is TGTGCCAGCAGTGGCGGGAGGGCCGTCTACGAGCAGTACTTC.

In the case of this clonotype: This clone may be a read error of a much larger clone one base away. V is TRBV5-6 and J is TRBJ2-1, with 9 nucleotides matching TRBD2. V lost 4 bases, J lost 3 bases, and 5 bases stayed unmatched. Germline values: CDR1 SGHDT, CDR2 YYEEEE. The CDR3 totals 15 residues. DNA for the CDR3: TGTGCCAGCAGCCTTAGCGGGAGCGGCTACAATGAGCAGTTCTTC. Encoded protein: CASSLSGSGYNEQFF.

This clonotype appeared many times. This chain joins TRBV2 and TRBJ1-2, with D tentatively TRBD1 (5 bases). The CDR3 contains 13 residues. Trimming took 3 bases from V and 2 from J, leaving 7 bases between them. In germline, CDR1 is SNHLY, CDR2 FYNNEI. The CDR3 sequence is CASSEGGNYGYTF. CDR3 sequence (DNA): TGTGCCAGCAGTGAGGGGGGGAACTATGGCTACACCTTC. Full variable domain (missing parts from reference TRBV2 and TRBJ1-2): EPEVTQTPSHQVTQMGQEVILRCVPISNHLYFYWYRQILGQKVEFLVSFYNNEISEKSEIFDDQFSVERPDGSNFTLKIRSTKLEDSAMYFCASSEGGNYGYTFGSGTRLTVV.

This clonotype occurred a few times. A much larger clone sits a single nucleotide away, making a read error possible. The J gene is TRBJ2-1, the V gene TRBV9; D is possibly TRBD2 (6 bases). V lost 0 bases and J 9 bases, leaving 22 bases between the germline ends. CDR3 length: 17 residues. Germline CDR1 and CDR2: SGDLS and YYNGEE. The CDR3, as DNA: TGTGCCAGCAGCGTAGGGTCCTTAGCGGCTAACGGGATTGAGCAGTTCTTC. Translated, it gives CASSVGSLAANGIEQFF.

Many counts were recorded for this clonotype. In nucleotides, the CDR3 is TGTGCCAGCAGCGTAGGGTCTAGCGGCAGCACAGATACGCAGTATTTT. This gives the protein CASSVGSSGSTDTQYF. The gene calls are TRBV9 and TRBJ2-3, with 7 positions matching TRBD2. The V and J ends lost 0 bases and 0 bases, in that order; junction bases with no gene match: 4. Germline CDR1 is SGDLS and CDR2 is YYNGEE. The CDR3 has 16 amino acids.

In this sample, this clonotype turned up many times. The J gene is TRBJ2-5, the V gene TRBV6-2 or TRBV6-3, with D possibly being TRBD1 (5 bases). Germline values: CDR1 MNHEY, CDR2 SVGEGT. This CDR3 has 16 residues. V was shortened by 7 bases and J by 4 bases, with 22 bases between the two germline ends. The chain's CDR3 is CASMVGQQGVGETQYF. Here the CDR3 DNA reads TGTGCCAGCATGGTTGGCCAGCAAGGGGTCGGAGAGACCCAGTACTTC.

In its sample, this clonotype was seen many times. The chain uses TRBV24-1 and TRBJ2-1; TRBD2 agrees at 9 bases. Germline loops: CDR1 KGHDR, CDR2 SFDVKD. The CDR3 covers 15 residues. V lost 3 bases, J lost 10 bases, and 9 bases stayed unmatched. The CDR3 spells CATSDIVSGSGEQFF. Written as DNA, the CDR3 is TGTGCCACCAGTGATATCGTTAGCGGGAGCGGGGAGCAGTTCTTC.

As to this clonotype: This may come from a read error, since a much larger clone is one base off. J is TRBJ2-1 and V is TRBV7-2, with D possibly matching TRBD2 (5 bases). Germline V gene data show CDR1 as SGHTA and CDR2 as FQGNSA. This CDR3 is built from 21 residues. V lost 1 base and J 2 bases, leaving 27 bases between the germline ends. The CDR3 here is CASSLDRGTLRAKRPYNEQFF. The DNA for the CDR3 is TGTGCCAGCAGCTTAGATCGGGGAACGCTTCGAGCAAAACGACCCTACAATGAGCAGTTCTTC.

This clonotype occurred a few times. The gene calls are TRBV20-1 and TRBJ1-1; D gene ambiguous. Germline loops: CDR1 DFQATT, CDR2 SNEGSKA (reference sequence). With 6 bases removed from V and 7 bases from J, the gap between germline ends came to 15 bases. There are 12 residues in the CDR3. The DNA of the CDR3 is TGCAGTGCGAATATAAGAAATAATGAAGCTTTCTTT. Protein: CSANIRNNEAFF.

The rearrangement joins TRBV18 to TRBJ2-1; TRBD2 matches 7 bases. The CDR3 covers 13 residues. Germline values: CDR1 KGHSH, CDR2 LQKENI. Trimming removed 2 bases from V and 8 bases from J; junction bases left unmatched: 3. The CDR3 is CASSPGLGDEQFF. The CDR3 nucleotides are TGTGCCAGCTCACCAGGACTAGGCGATGAGCAGTTCTTC.

This clonotype appeared a few times. The chain couples TRBV20-1 to TRBJ2-4; D might be TRBD1 (6 bases). CDR3 length: 14 amino acids. Trimming took off 3 bases at V and 2 bases at J, with 11 bases between the two ends. The V gene's germline CDR1 is DFQATT and CDR2 SNEGSKA (reference sequence). In nucleotides, the CDR3 is TGCAGTGCTAGCCCCACAGGGACCAAAAACATTCAGTACTTC. It translates to CSASPTGTKNIQYF.

This clonotype was counted at least ten times. The chain couples TRBV6-6 to TRBJ2-7; D is unclear. The CDR3 spans 11 residues. V lost 4 bases and J 5 bases, leaving 6 bases between the germline ends. The germline CDR1 and CDR2 sequences are MNHNY and SVGAGI (reference sequence). CDR3 DNA: TGTGCCAGCAGTTTCGGCAACGAGCAGTACTTC. Translated, it gives CASSFGNEQYF.